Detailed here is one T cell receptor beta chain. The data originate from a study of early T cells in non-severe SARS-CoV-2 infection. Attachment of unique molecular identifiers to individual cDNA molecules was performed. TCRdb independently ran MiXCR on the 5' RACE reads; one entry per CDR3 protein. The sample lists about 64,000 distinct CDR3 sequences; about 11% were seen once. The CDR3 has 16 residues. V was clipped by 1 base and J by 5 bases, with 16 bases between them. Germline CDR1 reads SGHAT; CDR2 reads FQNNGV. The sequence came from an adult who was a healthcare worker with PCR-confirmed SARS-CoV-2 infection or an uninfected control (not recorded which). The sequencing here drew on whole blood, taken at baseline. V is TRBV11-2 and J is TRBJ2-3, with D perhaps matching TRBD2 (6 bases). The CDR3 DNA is TGTGCCAGCAGCTTAGGTCAGGGTGTCGGGAGAGATACGCAGTATTTT. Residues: CASSLGQGVGRDTQYF.